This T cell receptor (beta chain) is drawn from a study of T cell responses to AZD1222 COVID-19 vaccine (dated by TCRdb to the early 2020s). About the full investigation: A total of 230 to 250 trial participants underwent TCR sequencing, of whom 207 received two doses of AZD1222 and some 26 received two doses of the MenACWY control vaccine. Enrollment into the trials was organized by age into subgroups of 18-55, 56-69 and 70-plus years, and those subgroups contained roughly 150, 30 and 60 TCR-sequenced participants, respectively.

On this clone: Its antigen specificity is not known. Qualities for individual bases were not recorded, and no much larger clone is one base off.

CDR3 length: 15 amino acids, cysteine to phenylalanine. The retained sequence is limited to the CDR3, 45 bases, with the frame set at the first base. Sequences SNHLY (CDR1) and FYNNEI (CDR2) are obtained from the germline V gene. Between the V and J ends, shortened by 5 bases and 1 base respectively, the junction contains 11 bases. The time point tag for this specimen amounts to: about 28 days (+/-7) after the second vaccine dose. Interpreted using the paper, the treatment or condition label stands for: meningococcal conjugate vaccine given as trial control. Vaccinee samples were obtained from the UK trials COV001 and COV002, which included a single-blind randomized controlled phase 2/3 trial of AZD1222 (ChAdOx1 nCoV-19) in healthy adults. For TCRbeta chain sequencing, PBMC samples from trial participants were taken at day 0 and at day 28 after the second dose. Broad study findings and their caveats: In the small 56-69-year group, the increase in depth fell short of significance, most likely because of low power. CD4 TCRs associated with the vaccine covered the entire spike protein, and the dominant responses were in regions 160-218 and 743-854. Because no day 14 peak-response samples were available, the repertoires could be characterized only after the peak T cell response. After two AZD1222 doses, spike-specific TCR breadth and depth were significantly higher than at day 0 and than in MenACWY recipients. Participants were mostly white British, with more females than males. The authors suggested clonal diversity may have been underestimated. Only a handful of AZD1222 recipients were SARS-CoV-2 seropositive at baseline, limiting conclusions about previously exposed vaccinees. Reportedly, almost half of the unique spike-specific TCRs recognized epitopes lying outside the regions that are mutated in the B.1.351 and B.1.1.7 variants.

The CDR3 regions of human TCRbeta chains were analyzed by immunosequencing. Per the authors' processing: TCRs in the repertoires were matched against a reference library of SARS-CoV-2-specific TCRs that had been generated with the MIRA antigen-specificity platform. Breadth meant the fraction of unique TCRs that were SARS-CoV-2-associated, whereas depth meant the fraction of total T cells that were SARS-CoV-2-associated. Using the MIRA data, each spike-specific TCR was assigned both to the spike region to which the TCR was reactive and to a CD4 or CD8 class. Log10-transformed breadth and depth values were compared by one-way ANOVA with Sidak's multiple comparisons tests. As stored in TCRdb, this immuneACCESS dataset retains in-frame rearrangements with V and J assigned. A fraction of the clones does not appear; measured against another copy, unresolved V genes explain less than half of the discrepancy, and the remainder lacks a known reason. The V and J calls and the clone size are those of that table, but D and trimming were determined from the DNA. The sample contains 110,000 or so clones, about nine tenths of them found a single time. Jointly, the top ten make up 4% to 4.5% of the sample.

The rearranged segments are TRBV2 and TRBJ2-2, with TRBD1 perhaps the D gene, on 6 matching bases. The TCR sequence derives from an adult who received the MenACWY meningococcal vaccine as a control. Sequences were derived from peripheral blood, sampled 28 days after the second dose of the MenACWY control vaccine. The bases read TGTGCCAGCAGTAGGGGGACACTGAACACCGGGGAGCTGTTTTTT. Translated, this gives CASSRGTLNTGELFF. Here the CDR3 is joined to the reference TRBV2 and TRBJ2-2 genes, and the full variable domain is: EPEVTQTPSHQVTQMGQEVILRCVPISNHLYFYWYRQILGQKVEFLVSFYNNEISEKSEIFDDQFSVERPDGSNFTLKIRSTKLEDSAMYFCASSRGTLNTGELFFGEGSRLTVL.